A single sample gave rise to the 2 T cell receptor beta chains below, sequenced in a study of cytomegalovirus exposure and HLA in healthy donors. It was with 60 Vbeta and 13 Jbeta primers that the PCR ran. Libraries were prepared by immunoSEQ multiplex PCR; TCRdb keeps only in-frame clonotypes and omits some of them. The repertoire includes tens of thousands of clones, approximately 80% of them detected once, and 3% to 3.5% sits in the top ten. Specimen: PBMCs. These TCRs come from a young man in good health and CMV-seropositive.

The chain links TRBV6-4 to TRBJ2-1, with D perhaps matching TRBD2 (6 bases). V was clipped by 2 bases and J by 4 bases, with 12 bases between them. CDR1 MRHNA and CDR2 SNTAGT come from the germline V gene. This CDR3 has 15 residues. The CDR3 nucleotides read TGTGCCAGCAGTGACGGCGGGACCAGATACAATGAGCAGTTCTTC. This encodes CASSDGGTRYNEQFF.

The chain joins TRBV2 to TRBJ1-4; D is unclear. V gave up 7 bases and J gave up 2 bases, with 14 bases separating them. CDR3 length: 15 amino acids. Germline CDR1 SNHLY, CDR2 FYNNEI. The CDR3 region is CASTRNSATNEKLFF. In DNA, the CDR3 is TGTGCCAGCACCAGGAATAGTGCGACTAATGAAAAACTGTTTTTT.